A single sample is the source of the 15 T cell receptor beta chains below, sequenced in a study of T cell changes during pregnancy in multiple sclerosis. Profiling relied on immunoSEQ multiplex PCR, and the TCRdb table lists in-frame clones only, not all of them. The sample includes roughly 44,000 clones, around 90% of them seen just once. Sequencing used CD8+ T cells from peripheral blood mononuclear cells, obtained after pregnancy. These receptors originate from a female donor in good health, enrolled as a control in a pregnancy study.

The chain couples TRBV19 to TRBJ1-5; no clear D gene. V gave up 0 bases and J gave up 0 bases, with 15 bases separating them. The CDR3 consists of 18 residues. The germline gives CDR1 LNHDA, CDR2 SQIVND (reference sequence). In nucleotides, the CDR3 is TGTGCCAGTAGTATAGATGACGAGGCCCTTTATAGCAATCAGCCCCAGCATTTT. The encoded protein is CASSIDDEALYSNQPQHF.

CDR3 nucleotides: TGTGCCAGCAGCAGACAGGGGGCAAACACTGAAGCTTTCTTT. It codes for CASSRQGANTEAFF. This sequence joins TRBV28 and TRBJ1-1, with 10 bases that match TRBD1. Looked up from germline, CDR1 is MDHEN and CDR2 is SYDVKM. The length of the CDR3 is 14 residues. The junction had 3 bases not matched to a gene; V was cut back by 6 bases and J by 2 bases.

DNA for the CDR3: TGTGCCAGCAGTTTTCCAGGGGTCGAGCAGTACTTC. Translating gives CASSFPGVEQYF. The rearrangement links TRBV28 to TRBJ2-7; D is perhaps TRBD1 (6 bases). V was pared by 3 bases and J by 6 bases, with 9 bases between. Germline V gene lookup returns CDR1 MDHEN and CDR2 SYDVKM. The CDR3 is 12 residues long.

The V gene is TRBV7-8, the J gene TRBJ2-7; D might be TRBD1 (6 bases). Germline CDR1 SGHVS, CDR2 FQNEAQ. Trimming pared 5 bases from V and 4 bases from J, leaving 15 bases between. CDR3 size: 14 residues. CDR3 region: CASSAPQGLYEQYF. CDR3 coding DNA: TGTGCCAGCAGCGCACCCCAGGGGTTATACGAGCAGTACTTC.

The CDR3 loop reads CASSPSMTGGVYGYTF. CDR3 nucleotides: TGTGCCAGCAGCCCGAGTATGACAGGGGGCGTTTATGGCTACACCTTC. The rearrangement joins TRBV7-6 to TRBJ1-2; TRBD1 aligns across 10 bases. The germline V gene has CDR1 SGHVS and CDR2 FNYEAQ. The V and J ends lost 5 bases and 5 bases, in that order; junction bases with no gene match: 11. CDR3 length: 16 residues.

V usage is TRBV6-1 and J usage is TRBJ1-5; D remains ambiguous. CDR1 is MNHNS and CDR2 is SASEGT in the germline V gene. Trimming took 2 bases from V and 1 from J, leaving 9 bases between them. This CDR3 comprises 15 residues. Here the CDR3 DNA reads TGTGCCAGCAGTGAATTGCCGGGGAGCAATCAGCCCCAGCATTTT. This sequence encodes CASSELPGSNQPQHF.

The chain couples TRBV4-3 to TRBJ1-2; D not certain. The ends were cut back, 4 bases at V and 3 bases at J, with 15 bases in the middle. CDR1 LGHNA and CDR2 YSLEER come from the germline V gene. The CDR3 totals 15 residues. CDR3 sequence (DNA): TGCGCCAGCAGCCGACTGACTGGTGCCGACTATGGCTACACCTTC. Its translation is CASSRLTGADYGYTF.

Details on this clone: One end of the junction is discordant with germline, which a read error may explain. The gene calls are TRBV5-6 and TRBJ1-1, with D perhaps matching TRBD1 (6 bases). This CDR3 is built from 12 residues. CDR1 and CDR2 from the germline V gene are SGHDT and YYEEEE. CDR3 sequence (DNA): TGTGCCAGCAGCTTGGGGGACACCGAAGAAATGTTT. This gives the protein CASSLGDTEEMF.

V gene TRBV4-2 combines with J gene TRBJ2-7; possible D gene TRBD1, 6 bases. V was cut by 4 bases and J by 2 bases, with 15 bases left in between. CDR1 and CDR2 (germline): LGHNA, YNFKEQ. The CDR3 consists of 15 residues. The CDR3 region is CASSPTGQGTYEQYF. The DNA for the CDR3 is TGTGCCAGCAGCCCCACAGGGCAGGGAACCTACGAGCAGTACTTC.

The rearrangement links TRBV6-1 to TRBJ2-1, with a weak D call TRBD1 (5 bases). V dropped 1 base and J dropped 9 bases, with 10 bases sitting between them. The CDR3 runs 13 residues. Germline V gene lookup returns CDR1 MNHNS and CDR2 SASEGT. The CDR3 DNA is TGTGCCAGCAGTGAAGTCAGGGTTAGTGAGCAGTTCTTC. It codes for CASSEVRVSEQFF.

This clone has just a few counts. V gene TRBV7-9 combines with J gene TRBJ2-1; possibly TRBD2 for D (5 bases). Trimming left V 5 bases short and J 4 bases short, with 27 bases between. The CDR3 loop spans 19 amino acids. CDR1 SEHNR and CDR2 FQNEAQ come from the germline V gene (reference sequence). DNA for the CDR3: TGTGCCAGCAGCGTCGTGCTAGCTTCTGTGGGAGACGCGTACAATGAGCAGTTCTTC. Amino acids: CASSVVLASVGDAYNEQFF.

V gene TRBV7-2 combines with J gene TRBJ2-1, with D perhaps TRBD2 (6 bases). CDR3 size: 12 residues. V dropped 1 base and J dropped 12 bases, with 10 bases sitting between them. Germline assignment: CDR1 SGHTA and CDR2 FQGNSA. The CDR3 region has the DNA TGTGCCAGCAGCTTAGGTGGGGGGTGGCAGTTCTTC. Protein sequence: CASSLGGGWQFF.

V and J are TRBV6-5 and TRBJ2-1, with 11 bases matching TRBD2. This CDR3 comprises 12 residues. The germline gives CDR1 MNHEY, CDR2 SVGAGI. V dropped 8 bases and J dropped 7; count of bases not matched to a gene: 1. The CDR3 loop reads CASGLAGNEQFF. The CDR3 DNA reads as TGTGCCAGCGGACTAGCGGGTAATGAGCAGTTCTTC.

This CDR3 reads CSVAGRGGTEAFF. CDR3 nucleotide sequence: TGCAGCGTGGCAGGCCGAGGGGGCACTGAAGCTTTCTTT. The V call is TRBV29-1, the J call TRBJ1-1, with D possibly matching TRBD1 (6 bases). Trimming cost V 6 bases and J 4 bases, with 15 bases left between them. The CDR3 runs to 13 residues. From germline, CDR1 is SQVTM and CDR2 ANQGSEA.

The rearrangement uses TRBV7-9 and TRBJ1-1, with D unclear. This CDR3 is 15 amino acids long. Between the trimmed V and J ends, which lost 5 bases and 1 base, there was a span of 14 bases. Germline assignment: CDR1 SEHNR and CDR2 FQNEAQ (reference sequence). The CDR3 DNA sequence: TGTGCCAGCAGCCCCCGGGGAATTTCGAACACTGAAGCTTTCTTT. It translates to CASSPRGISNTEAFF. The full variable domain, its missing parts supplied by reference TRBV7-9 and TRBJ1-1, is DTGVSQNPRHKITKRGQNVTFRCDPISEHNRLYWYRQTLGQGPEFLTYFQNEAQLEKSRLLSDRFSAERPKGSFSTLEIQRTEQGDSAMYLCASSPRGISNTEAFFGQGTRLTVV.